Shown below are 9 T cell receptor beta chains from a single sample sequenced in a study of CD8+ T cells in alopecia areata. Isolated RNA was reverse transcribed into cDNA used as the sequencing template. Profiling relied on immunoSEQ multiplex PCR, and the TCRdb table lists in-frame clones only, not all of them. The sample yields 120,000 or so clones, 60% to 65% seen once. Treatment meaning: oral pan-JAK inhibitor, 5-10 mg twice daily. The sequenced sample was CD4+ T cells sorted from blood, obtained at week 4, from a patient treated with tofacitinib. The receptors were sampled from a human donor with alopecia areata.

The V and J genes are TRBV7-8 and TRBJ2-2; 8 nucleotides line up with TRBD2. Unmatched junction bases numbered 9, after V lost 5 bases and J lost 4 bases. Germline-derived CDR1 and CDR2 are SGHVS and FQNEAQ. The CDR3 has 16 amino acids. The CDR3 DNA is TGTGCCAGCAGCCCCTTGGGCGGGAGGCCCACCGGGGAGCTGTTTTTT. Protein sequence: CASSPLGGRPTGELFF.

A word on this clone: Within the sample, other DNA sequences also encode this same CDR3. This rearrangement joins TRBV5-1 to TRBJ1-5; the match to TRBD1 covers 7 bases. Per the germline V gene, CDR1 is SGHRS and CDR2 is YFSETQ. V gave up 0 bases and J gave up 7 bases; unmatched junction bases: 1. This CDR3 has 13 residues. This CDR3 is CASSLEGGQPQHF. In DNA, the CDR3 is TGCGCCAGCAGCTTGGAAGGGGGCCAGCCCCAGCATTTT. Complete variable domain (other parts from reference TRBV5-1 and TRBJ1-5): KAGVTQTPRYLIKTRGQQVTLSCSPISGHRSVSWYQQTPGQGLQFLFEYFSETQRNKGNFPGRFSGRQFSNSRSEMNVSTLELGDSALYLCASSLEGGQPQHFGDGTRLSIL.

This chain links TRBV27 with TRBJ1-5; no clear D. The CDR3 has 13 amino acids. Germline CDR1 and CDR2: MNHEY and SMNVEV (reference sequence). Trimming pared 6 bases from V and 2 bases from J, leaving 8 bases between. The CDR3 sequence: CASSSSRNQPQHF. As DNA, the CDR3 is TGTGCCAGCAGCTCTAGCCGCAATCAGCCCCAGCATTTT.

This clone was picked up a small number of times. The chain combines TRBV5-1 with TRBJ2-5; 8 positions agree with TRBD1. Germline V gene lookup returns CDR1 SGHRS and CDR2 YFSETQ. V was pared by 1 base and J by 4 bases, with 6 bases of the junction left unmatched. CDR3 size: 15 residues. This CDR3 reads CASSLTPDRVETQYF. Here the CDR3 DNA reads TGCGCCAGCAGCTTGACCCCGGACAGGGTAGAGACCCAGTACTTC.

This clone was recorded once. J is TRBJ1-2 and V is TRBV30; D is undetermined. The CDR3 length is 14 residues. Trimming took 1 base from V and 2 from J, leaving 11 bases between them. Germline V gene data show CDR1 as GTSNPN and CDR2 as SVGIG (reference sequence). The CDR3 bases are TGTGCCTGGAGTGACCCCCCGGGAAACTATGGCTACACCTTC. Its protein is CAWSDPPGNYGYTF.

This clone was recorded a few times. The rearrangement joins TRBV28 to TRBJ1-1, with D unresolved. The CDR3 contains 13 residues. CDR1 is MDHEN and CDR2 is SYDVKM in the germline V gene. Trimming took off 1 base at V and 3 bases at J, with 6 bases between the two ends. In nucleotides, the CDR3 is TGTGCCAGCAGTTTATTGGGTGACACTGAAGCTTTCTTT. It yields the protein CASSLLGDTEAFF.

This sequence joins TRBV30 and TRBJ2-1; 11 bases fit TRBD2. The CDR3 sequence is 13 residues long. Germline loops: CDR1 GTSNPN, CDR2 SVGIG (reference sequence). With 3 bases clipped from V and 6 bases from J, the junction kept 1 base outside the gene matches. The CDR3 nucleotides read TGTGCCTGGAGGACTAGCGGGGTCAATGAGCAGTTCTTC. Amino acid sequence: CAWRTSGVNEQFF.

The J gene is TRBJ2-6, the V gene TRBV29-1; D not certain. Germline V lookup: CDR1 SQVTM, CDR2 ANQGSEA. The CDR3 spans 13 residues. Deletions cut 5 bases from V and 3 bases from J, with 8 bases between. The CDR3 sequence is CSVSAVGANVLTF. In DNA, the CDR3 is TGCAGCGTTAGCGCGGTTGGGGCCAACGTCCTGACTTTC.

This sequence joins TRBV29-1 and TRBJ2-1, with TRBD2 matching over 12 bases. The CDR3 has 16 amino acids. Per the germline V gene, CDR1 is SQVTM and CDR2 is ANQGSEA. The junction had 8 bases not matched to a gene; V was cut back by 6 bases and J by 2 bases. CDR3: CSVSSLAGGTYNEQFF. The CDR3 DNA is TGCAGCGTGTCCTCCCTAGCGGGGGGGACCTACAATGAGCAGTTCTTC.